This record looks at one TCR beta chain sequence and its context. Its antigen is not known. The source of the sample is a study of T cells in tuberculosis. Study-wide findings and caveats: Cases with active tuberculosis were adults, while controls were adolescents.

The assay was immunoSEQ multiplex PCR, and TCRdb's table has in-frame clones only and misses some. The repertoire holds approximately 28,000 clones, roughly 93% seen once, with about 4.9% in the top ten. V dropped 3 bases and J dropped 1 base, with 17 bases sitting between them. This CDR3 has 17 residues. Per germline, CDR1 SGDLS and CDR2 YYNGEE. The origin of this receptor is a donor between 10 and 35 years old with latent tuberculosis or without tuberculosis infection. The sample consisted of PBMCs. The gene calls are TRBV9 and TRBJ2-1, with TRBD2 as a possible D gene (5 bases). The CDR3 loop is CASSGSSLIGSYNEQFF. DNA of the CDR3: TGTGCCAGCAGCGGGTCTAGCCTCATTGGATCCTACAATGAGCAGTTCTTC.